This T cell receptor beta chain was documented in a study of blood T cells in healthy people across ages. Study-wide findings and caveats: Per million T cells, TCR beta diversity dropped roughly linearly as age increased. Relative to aged donors, long-lived donors carried more naive CD4+ cells and displayed higher diversity.

Worth noting for this clonotype: Its antigen is currently unknown. Possible read error: a much larger clone is one base away.

With a J-beta primer mix and a sample-barcoded 5' primer, a second PCR ran about 6 to 11 cycles. TCRdb reprocessed the 5' RACE reads with MiXCR, giving one entry per CDR3 protein. This sample carries about 1,500,000 distinct CDR3 sequences, roughly 27% of them seen once, and the ten largest clones take 7% to 9%. The germline gives CDR1 SGHAT, CDR2 FQNNGV. V trimming: 5 bases; J trimming: 0 bases; junction bases outside the gene matches: 3. CDR3 length: 14 amino acids. Every sample gave at least 5 micrograms of total RNA when it was extracted. The genes are TRBV11-2 and TRBJ1-1, with TRBD1 matching over 7 bases. Sequencing was performed on blood. The TCR originated in a woman aged 30 to 39 in good health. The CDR3 sequence: CASSTQGMNTEAFF. For the CDR3, the DNA is TGTGCCAGCAGCACACAGGGGATGAACACTGAAGCTTTCTTT.